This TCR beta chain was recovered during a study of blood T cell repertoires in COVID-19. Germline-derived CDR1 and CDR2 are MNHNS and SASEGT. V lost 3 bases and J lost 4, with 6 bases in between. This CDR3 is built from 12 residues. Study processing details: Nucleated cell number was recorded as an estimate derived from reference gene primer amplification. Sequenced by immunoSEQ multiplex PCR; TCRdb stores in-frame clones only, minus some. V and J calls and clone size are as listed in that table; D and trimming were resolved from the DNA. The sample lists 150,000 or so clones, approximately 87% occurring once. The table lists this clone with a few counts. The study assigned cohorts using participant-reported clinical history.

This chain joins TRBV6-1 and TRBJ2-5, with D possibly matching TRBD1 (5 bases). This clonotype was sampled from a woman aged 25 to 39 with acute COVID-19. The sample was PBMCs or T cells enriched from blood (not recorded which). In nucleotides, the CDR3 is TGTGCCAGCAGTGATAGGGGAGAGACCCAGTACTTC. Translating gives CASSDRGETQYF.